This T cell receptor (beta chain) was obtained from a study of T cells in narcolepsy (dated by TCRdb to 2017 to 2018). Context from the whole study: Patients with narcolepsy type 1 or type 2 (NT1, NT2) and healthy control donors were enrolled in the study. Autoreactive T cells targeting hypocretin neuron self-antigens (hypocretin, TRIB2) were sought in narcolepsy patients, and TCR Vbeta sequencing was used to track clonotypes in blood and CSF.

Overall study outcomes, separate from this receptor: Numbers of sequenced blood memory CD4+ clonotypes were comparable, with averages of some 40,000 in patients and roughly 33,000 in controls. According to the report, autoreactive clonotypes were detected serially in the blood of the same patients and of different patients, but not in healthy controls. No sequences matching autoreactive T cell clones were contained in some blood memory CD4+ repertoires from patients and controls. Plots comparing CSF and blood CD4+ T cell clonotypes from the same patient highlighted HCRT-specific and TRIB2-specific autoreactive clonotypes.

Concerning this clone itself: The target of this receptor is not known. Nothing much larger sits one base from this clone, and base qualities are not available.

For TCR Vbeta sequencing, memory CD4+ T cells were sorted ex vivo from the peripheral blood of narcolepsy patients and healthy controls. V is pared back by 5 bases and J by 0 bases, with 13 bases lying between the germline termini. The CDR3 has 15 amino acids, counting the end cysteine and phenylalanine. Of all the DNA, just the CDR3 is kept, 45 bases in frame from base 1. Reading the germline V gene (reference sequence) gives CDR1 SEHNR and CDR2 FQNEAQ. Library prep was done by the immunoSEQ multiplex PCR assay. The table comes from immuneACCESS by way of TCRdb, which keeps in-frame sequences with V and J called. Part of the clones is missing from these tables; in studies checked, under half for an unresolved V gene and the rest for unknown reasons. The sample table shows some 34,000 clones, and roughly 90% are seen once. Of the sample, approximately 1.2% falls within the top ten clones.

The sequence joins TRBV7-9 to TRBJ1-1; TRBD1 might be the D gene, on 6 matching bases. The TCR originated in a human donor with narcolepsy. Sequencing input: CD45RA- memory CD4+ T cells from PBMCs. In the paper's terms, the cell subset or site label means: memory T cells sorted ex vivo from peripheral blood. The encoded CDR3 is CASSPDRFVNTEAFF. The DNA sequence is TGTGCCAGCAGCCCCGACAGGTTCGTGAACACTGAAGCTTTCTTT. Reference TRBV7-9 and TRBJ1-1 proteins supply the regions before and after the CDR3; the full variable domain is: DTGVSQNPRHKITKRGQNVTFRCDPISEHNRLYWYRQTLGQGPEFLTYFQNEAQLEKSRLLSDRFSAERPKGSFSTLEIQRTEQGDSAMYLCASSPDRFVNTEAFFGQGTRLTVV.